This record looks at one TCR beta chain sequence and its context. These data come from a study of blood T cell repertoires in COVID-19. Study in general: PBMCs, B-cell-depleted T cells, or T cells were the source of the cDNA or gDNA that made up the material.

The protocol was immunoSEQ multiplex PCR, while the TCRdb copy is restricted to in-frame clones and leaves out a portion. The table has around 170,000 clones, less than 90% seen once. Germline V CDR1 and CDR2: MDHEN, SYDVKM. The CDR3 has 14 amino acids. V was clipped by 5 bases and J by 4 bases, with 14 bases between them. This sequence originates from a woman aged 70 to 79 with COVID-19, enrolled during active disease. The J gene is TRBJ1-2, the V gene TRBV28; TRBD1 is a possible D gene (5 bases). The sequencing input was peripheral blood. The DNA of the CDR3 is TGTGCCAGCAGTACGTCCAGGGTGCGCTATGGCTACACCTTC. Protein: CASSTSRVRYGYTF.